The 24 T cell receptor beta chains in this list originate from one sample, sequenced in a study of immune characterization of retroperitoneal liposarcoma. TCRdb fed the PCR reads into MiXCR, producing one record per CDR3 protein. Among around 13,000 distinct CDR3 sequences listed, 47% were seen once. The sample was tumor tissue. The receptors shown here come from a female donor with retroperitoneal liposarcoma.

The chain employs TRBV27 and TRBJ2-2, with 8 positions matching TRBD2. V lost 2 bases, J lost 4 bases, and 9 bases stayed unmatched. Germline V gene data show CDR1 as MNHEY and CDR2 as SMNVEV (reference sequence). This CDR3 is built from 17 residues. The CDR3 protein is CASSLREGGPSTGELFF. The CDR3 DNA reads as TGTGCCAGCAGTTTACGGGAGGGTGGTCCGAGCACCGGGGAGCTGTTTTTT.

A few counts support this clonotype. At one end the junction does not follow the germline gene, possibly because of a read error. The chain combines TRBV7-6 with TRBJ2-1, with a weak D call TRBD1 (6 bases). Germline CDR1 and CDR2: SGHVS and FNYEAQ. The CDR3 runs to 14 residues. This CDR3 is CASSSEDRRNEQFF. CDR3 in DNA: TGTGCTAGCAGCTCGGAAGACAGGCGAAATGAGCAGTTCTTC.

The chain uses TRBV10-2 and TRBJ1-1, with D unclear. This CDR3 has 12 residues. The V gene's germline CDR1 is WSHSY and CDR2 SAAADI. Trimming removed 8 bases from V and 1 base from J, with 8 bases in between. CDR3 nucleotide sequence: TGCGCCAGCGACCCAGGGAACACTGAAGCTTTCTTT. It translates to CASDPGNTEAFF.

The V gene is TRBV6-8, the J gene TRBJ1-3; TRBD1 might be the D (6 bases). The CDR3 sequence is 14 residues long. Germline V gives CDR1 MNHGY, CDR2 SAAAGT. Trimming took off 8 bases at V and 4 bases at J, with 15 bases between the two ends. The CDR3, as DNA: TGTGCCAGCTCCGGGGGACACCGAGGAAACACCATATATTTT. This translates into CASSGGHRGNTIYF.

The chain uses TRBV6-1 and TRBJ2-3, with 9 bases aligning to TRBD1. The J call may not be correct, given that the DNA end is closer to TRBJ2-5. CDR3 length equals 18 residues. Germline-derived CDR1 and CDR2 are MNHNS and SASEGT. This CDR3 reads CASSTHQGQGVMRETQYF. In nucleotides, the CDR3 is TGTGCCAGCAGTACGCACCAGGGACAGGGAGTGATGCGGGAGACCCAGTACTTC.

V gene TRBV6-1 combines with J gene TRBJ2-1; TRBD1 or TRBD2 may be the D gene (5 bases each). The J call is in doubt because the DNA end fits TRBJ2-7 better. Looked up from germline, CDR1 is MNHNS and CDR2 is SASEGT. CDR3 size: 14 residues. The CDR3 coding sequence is TGTGCCAGCAGTGAAGCTTGGGACGGGTACGAGCAGTACTTC. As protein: CASSEAWDGYEQYF.

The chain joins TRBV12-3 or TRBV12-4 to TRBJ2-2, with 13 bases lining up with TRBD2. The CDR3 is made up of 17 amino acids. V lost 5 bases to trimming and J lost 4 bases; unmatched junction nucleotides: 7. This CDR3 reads CASSPTRTSGSTGELFF. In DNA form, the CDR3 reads TGTGCCAGCAGTCCAACCCGGACTAGCGGGAGCACCGGGGAGCTGTTTTTT.

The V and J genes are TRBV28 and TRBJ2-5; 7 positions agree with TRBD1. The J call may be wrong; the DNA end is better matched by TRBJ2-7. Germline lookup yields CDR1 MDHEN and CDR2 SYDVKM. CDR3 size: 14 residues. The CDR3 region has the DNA TGTGCCAGCAGTTCACCCACAGGGGACCACGAGCAGTACTTC. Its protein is CASSSPTGDHEQYF.

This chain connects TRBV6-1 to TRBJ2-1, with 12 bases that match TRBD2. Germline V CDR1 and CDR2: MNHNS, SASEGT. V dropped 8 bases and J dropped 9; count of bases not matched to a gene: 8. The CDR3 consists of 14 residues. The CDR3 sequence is CASEGTSGRFEQFF. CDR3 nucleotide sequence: TGTGCCAGCGAGGGAACTAGCGGGAGGTTTGAGCAGTTCTTC.

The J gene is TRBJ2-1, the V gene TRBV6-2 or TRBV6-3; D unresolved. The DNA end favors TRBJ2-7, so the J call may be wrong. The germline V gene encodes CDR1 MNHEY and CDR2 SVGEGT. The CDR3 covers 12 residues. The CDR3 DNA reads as TGTGCCAGCAGGGACCCATCCAATGAGCAGTACTTC. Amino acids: CASRDPSNEQYF.

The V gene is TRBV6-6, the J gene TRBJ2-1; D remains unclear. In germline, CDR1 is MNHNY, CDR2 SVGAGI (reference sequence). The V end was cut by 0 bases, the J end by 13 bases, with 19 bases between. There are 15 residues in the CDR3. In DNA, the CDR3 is TGTGCCAGCAGTTACTCGAAGTTCAACCACCCCTTACAGTTCTTC. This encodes CASSYSKFNHPLQFF.

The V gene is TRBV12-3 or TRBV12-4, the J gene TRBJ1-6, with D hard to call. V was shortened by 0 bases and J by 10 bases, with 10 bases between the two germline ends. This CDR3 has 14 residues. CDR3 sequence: CASSLAEGSSPLHF. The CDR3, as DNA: TGTGCCAGCAGTTTAGCCGAGGGTTCGTCACCCCTCCACTTT.

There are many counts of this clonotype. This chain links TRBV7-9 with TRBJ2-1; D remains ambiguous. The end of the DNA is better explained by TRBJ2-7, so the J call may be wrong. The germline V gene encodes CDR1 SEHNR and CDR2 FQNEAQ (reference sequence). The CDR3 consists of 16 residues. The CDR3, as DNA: TGTGCCAGCAGCTTAGCCCATCGACCCGAGAGGAATGAGCAGTACTTC. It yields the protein CASSLAHRPERNEQYF.

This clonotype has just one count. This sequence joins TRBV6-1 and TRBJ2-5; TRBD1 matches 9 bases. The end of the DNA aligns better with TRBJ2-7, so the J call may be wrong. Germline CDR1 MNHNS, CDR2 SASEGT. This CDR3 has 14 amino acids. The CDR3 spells CASSRDRERNEQYF. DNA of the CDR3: TGTGCCAGCAGTCGGGACAGGGAAAGGAACGAGCAGTACTTC.

The CDR3 is CASSDGTSVQETQYF. CDR3 in DNA: TGTGCCAGCAGTGACGGGACTAGCGTCCAAGAGACCCAGTACTTC. J is TRBJ2-5 and V is TRBV6-1, with 10 bases that match TRBD2. Unmatched junction bases numbered 2, after V lost 3 bases and J lost 1 base. CDR1 and CDR2 (germline): MNHNS, SASEGT. The CDR3 contains 15 residues.

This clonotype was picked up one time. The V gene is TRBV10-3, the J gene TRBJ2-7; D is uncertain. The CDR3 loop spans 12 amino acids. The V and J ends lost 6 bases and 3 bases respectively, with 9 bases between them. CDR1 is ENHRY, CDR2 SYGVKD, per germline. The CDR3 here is CAIRGTDYEQYF. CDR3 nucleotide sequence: TGTGCCATCAGGGGAACAGACTACGAGCAGTACTTC.

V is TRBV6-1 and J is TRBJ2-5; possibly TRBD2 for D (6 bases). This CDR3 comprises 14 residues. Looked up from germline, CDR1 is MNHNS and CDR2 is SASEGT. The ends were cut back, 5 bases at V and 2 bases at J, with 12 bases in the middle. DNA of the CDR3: TGTGCCAGCAGTCGGGGGTGGCAGCAAGAGACCCAGTACTTC. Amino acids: CASSRGWQQETQYF.

For the CDR3, the DNA is TGTGCCAGCCGCATGCCAGCCGCCAACGGGGAGCTGTTTTTT. It is translated as CASRMPAANGELFF. The chain combines TRBV27 with TRBJ2-2; D remains unclear. The CDR3 extends over 14 amino acids. Germline V lookup: CDR1 MNHEY, CDR2 SMNVEV (reference sequence). With 8 bases removed from V and 7 bases from J, the gap between germline ends came to 17 bases.

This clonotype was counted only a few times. As DNA, the CDR3 is TGCGCCAGCAAGTGGGACAGCTACGAGCAGTACTTC. It encodes CASKWDSYEQYF. The chain recombines TRBV10-2 with TRBJ2-7; 7 bases agree with TRBD1. The V gene's germline CDR1 is WSHSY and CDR2 SAAADI. The length of the CDR3 is 12 residues. V lost 7 bases to trimming and J lost 3 bases; unmatched junction nucleotides: 3.

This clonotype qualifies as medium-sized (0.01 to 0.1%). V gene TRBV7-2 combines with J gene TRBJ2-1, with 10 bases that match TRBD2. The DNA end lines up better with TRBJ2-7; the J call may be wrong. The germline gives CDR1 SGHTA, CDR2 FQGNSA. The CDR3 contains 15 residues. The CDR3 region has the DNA TGTGCCAGCAGCCCAGATAGCGGGAGGTACAATGAGCAGTACTTC. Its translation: CASSPDSGRYNEQYF.

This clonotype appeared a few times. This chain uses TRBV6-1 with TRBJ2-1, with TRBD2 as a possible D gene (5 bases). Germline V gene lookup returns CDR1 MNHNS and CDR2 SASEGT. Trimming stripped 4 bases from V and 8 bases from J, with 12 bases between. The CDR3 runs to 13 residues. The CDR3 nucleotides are TGTGCCAGCAGTGGGGCTAGCCCGTATGAGCAGTTCTTC. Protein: CASSGASPYEQFF.

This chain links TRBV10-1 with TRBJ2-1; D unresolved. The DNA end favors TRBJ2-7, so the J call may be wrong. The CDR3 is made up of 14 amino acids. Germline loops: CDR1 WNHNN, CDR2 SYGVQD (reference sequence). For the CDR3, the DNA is TGCGCCAGCAGTGAGGAACAGATGAGTCCCGAGCAGTACTTC. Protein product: CASSEEQMSPEQYF.

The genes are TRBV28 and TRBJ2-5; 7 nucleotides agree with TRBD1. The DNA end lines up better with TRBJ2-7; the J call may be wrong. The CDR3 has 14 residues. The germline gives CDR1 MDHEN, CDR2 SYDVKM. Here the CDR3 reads CASNPTGSSYEQYF. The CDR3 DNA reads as TGTGCCAGCAACCCGACAGGGAGCTCCTACGAGCAGTACTTC.

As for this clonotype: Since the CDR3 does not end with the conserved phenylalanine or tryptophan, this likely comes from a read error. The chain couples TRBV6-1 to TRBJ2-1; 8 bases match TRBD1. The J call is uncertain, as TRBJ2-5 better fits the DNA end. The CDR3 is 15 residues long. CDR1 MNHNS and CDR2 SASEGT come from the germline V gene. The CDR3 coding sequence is TGTGCCAGCAGTTCCTACGACAGGGGTGGGGAGACCCAGTACTGC. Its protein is CASSSYDRGGETQYC.